These T cell receptor beta chains were read from a single sample in a study of human thymus T cells. Sequenced by immunoSEQ multiplex PCR; TCRdb stores in-frame clones only, minus some. Of under 95,000 clones detected, about 95% appear once; the ten largest clones hold 0.034%. Sequenced sample: thymus tissue. Receptors were obtained from a girl less than two years old with a congenital heart defect but otherwise immunologically healthy. Both conserved end residues are part of each CDR3. The order of the fields is clone size, V gene, J gene, D gene, CDR3 DNA, CDR3 protein. The D gene is left open where the match is weak. Rows may omit the clone size; those that give it use once, few, many or a size class.

.	TRBV5-1	TRBJ2-7	.	TGCGCCAGCAGCCTGGAGTATAGGGCATGGGGACCCGAGCAGTACTTC	CASSLEYRAWGPEQYF
.	TRBV28	TRBJ2-3	.	TGTGCCAGCAGTTTTAGGCGCCTTAGCACAGATACGCAGTATTTT	CASSFRRLSTDTQYF
.	TRBV7-2	TRBJ2-5	.	TGTGCCAGCAGCCCCGGGCGGGAGACCCAGTACTTC	CASSPGRETQYF
.	TRBV10-2	TRBJ1-3	.	TGCGCCAGCAAAATTGACAGCAGCTCTGGAAACACCATATATTTT	CASKIDSSSGNTIYF
few	TRBV12-5	TRBJ2-1	.	TGTGCTAGTGGCGGTGGGGACAATGAGCAGTTCTTC	CASGGGDNEQFF
.	TRBV6-5	TRBJ2-7	.	TGTGCCAGCAGTTCCACCTTCGCGGGCGACCAATACGAGCAGTACTTC	CASSSTFAGDQYEQYF
.	TRBV10-1	TRBJ2-7	.	TGCGCCAGCAGTGAGGACGGACCCCCCTACGAGCAGTACTTC	CASSEDGPPYEQYF
.	TRBV7-2	TRBJ1-1	TRBD1	TGTGCCAGCAGCTTAACCGGACAGGGCGTTGAAGCTTTCTTT	CASSLTGQGVEAFF
.	TRBV19	TRBJ2-6	.	TGTGCCAGTAGTACCCGCGAGGGGCGCTCTGGGGCCAACGTCCTGACTTTC	CASSTREGRSGANVLTF
.	TRBV19	TRBJ1-4	.	TGTGCCAGTAGACCGGAACCGGGCCACAGGAGACCGTACGCAACTAATGAAAAACTGTTTTTT	CASRPEPGHRRPYATNEKLFF
.	TRBV5-8	TRBJ2-7	TRBD2	TGTGCCAGCAGCTTGGACCCTCCGGGGCTAGCGGGACCCCTCGGCTACGAGCAGTACTTC	CASSLDPPGLAGPLGYEQYF
.	TRBV5-1	TRBJ2-5	.	TGCGCCAGCAGCTTGTCCGCCAGCCTAGGGGAGACCCAGTACTTC	CASSLSASLGETQYF
.	TRBV7-9	TRBJ1-4	.	TGTGCCAGCAGCTTAGTCGGTCTCCTATCGACAGATAATGAAAAACTGTTTTTT	CASSLVGLLSTDNEKLFF
.	TRBV27	TRBJ2-1	TRBD2	TGTGCCAGCATCCTTTTCACTAGCGGCAACAATGAGCAGTTCTTC	CASILFTSGNNEQFF
.	TRBV19	TRBJ1-4	.	TGTGCCAGTAGTAGAGGGGGTGCTAATGAAAAACTGTTTTTT	CASSRGGANEKLFF
.	TRBV19	TRBJ1-1	TRBD1	TGTGCCAGTAGTCTCGACAGGGCGCGTCTACCGAACACTGAAGCTTTCTTT	CASSLDRARLPNTEAFF
.	TRBV4-3	TRBJ1-1	.	TGCGCCAGCAGCCAGGAGGGACGAGGTGGCCCCTACACTGAAGCTTTCTTT	CASSQEGRGGPYTEAFF
once	TRBV11-2	TRBJ2-1	TRBD2	TGTGCCAGCAGCTTAGTGCGGGGCGGGAGGGCCTACAATGAGCAGTTCTTC	CASSLVRGGRAYNEQFF
.	TRBV7-9	TRBJ2-1	TRBD1	TGTGCCAGCAGCCGCACCCTCCCCATCCGGGACAGGTACAATGAGCAGTTCTTC	CASSRTLPIRDRYNEQFF
.	TRBV28	TRBJ2-1	.	TGTGCCAGCAGAGATACAGCGCTACCCCACAATGAGCAGTTCTTC	CASRDTALPHNEQFF
.	TRBV7-2	TRBJ2-7	TRBD2	TGTGCCAGCAGCTTGGGCGTGACTAGCGGGGACTCCTACGAGCAGTACTTC	CASSLGVTSGDSYEQYF
.	TRBV25-1	TRBJ2-7	TRBD2	TGTGCCAGCAGTGATGCTAGCGGGAGCCACGAGCAGTACTTC	CASSDASGSHEQYF
.	TRBV30	TRBJ1-2	.	TGTGCCTGGAGGCCCCCCCGACAGAACTATGGCTACACCTTC	CAWRPPRQNYGYTF
.	TRBV29-1	TRBJ1-2	TRBD1	TGCAGCGTTGAATGGGGAAGACGTGGACAGGGCTATGGCTACACCTTC	CSVEWGRRGQGYGYTF
.	TRBV7-7	TRBJ2-7	TRBD1	TGTGCCAGCAGCTTTTACCGGGACAGGGCGGTCCACGAGCAGTACTTC	CASSFYRDRAVHEQYF
once	TRBV5-8	TRBJ1-1	.	TGTGCCAGCAGCCCCCTGTCGGCTTTCTTT	CASSPLSAFF
.	TRBV4-2	TRBJ1-1	.	TGTGCCAGCAGCCAAGATCCGGGTACTTATTATCTGACCGTGAACACTGAAGCTTTCTTT	CASSQDPGTYYLTVNTEAFF
.	TRBV9	TRBJ2-1	TRBD2	TGTGCCAGCAGCCACAACAGACTAGCGGGTTCAATGGAGCAGTTCTTC	CASSHNRLAGSMEQFF